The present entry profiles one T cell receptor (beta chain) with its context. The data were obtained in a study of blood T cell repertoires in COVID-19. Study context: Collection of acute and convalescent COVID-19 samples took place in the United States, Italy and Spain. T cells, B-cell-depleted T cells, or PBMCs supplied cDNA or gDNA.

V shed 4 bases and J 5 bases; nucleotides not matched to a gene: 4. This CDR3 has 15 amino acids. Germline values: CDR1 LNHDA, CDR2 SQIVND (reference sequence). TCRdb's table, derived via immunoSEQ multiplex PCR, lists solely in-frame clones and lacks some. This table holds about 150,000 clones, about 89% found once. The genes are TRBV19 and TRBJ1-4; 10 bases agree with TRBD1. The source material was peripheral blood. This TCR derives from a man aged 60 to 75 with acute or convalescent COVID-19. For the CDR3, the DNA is TGTGCCAGTAGTAGGAGGACAGGGGGAAATGAAAAACTGTTTTTT. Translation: CASSRRTGGNEKLFF.